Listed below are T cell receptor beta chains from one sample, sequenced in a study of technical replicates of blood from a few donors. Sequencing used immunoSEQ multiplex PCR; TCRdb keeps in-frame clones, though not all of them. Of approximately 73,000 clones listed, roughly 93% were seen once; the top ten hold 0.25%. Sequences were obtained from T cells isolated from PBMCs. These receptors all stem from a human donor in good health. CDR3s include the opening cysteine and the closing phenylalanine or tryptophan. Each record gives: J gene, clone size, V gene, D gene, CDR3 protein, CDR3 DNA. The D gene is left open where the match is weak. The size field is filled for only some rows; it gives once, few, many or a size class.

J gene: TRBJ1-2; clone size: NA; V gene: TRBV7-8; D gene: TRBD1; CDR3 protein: CASSLGLRGLYNYGYTF; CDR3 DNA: TGTGCCAGCAGCTTAGGTTTGAGGGGGCTGTATAACTATGGCTACACCTTC
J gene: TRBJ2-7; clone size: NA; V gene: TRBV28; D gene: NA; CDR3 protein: CASEPGQNYEQYF; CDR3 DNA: TGTGCCAGCGAGCCGGGACAAAACTACGAGCAGTACTTC
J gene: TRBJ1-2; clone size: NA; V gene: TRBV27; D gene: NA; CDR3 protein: CASSEGSGYTF; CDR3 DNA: TGTGCCAGCAGTGAGGGCAGTGGCTACACCTTC
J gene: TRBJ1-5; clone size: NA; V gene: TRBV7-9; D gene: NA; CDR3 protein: CASSGGRGNQPQHF; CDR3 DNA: TGTGCCAGCAGCGGAGGGAGGGGCAATCAGCCCCAGCATTTT
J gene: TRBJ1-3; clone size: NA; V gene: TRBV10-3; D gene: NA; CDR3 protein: CAISEGRGSGNTIYF; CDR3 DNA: TGTGCCATCAGTGAAGGGAGAGGCTCTGGAAACACCATATATTTT
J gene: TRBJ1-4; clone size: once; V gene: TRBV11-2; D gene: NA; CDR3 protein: CASSLMGGTNEKLFF; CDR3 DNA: TGTGCCAGCAGCTTGATGGGGGGAACTAATGAAAAACTGTTTTTT
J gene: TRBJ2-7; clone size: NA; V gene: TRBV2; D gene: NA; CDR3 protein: CASSVARASYEQYF; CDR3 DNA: TGTGCCAGCAGTGTAGCCAGGGCGAGCTACGAGCAGTACTTC
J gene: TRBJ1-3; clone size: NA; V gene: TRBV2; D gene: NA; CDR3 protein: CASSWQHTNSGNTIYF; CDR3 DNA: TGTGCCAGCAGTTGGCAGCACACTAACTCTGGAAACACCATATATTTT
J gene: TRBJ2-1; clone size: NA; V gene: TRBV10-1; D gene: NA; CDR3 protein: CASSVDLDNEQFF; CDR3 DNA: TGCGCCAGCAGTGTAGACCTAGACAATGAGCAGTTCTTC
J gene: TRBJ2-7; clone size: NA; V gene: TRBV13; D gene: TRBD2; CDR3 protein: CASSPRTSGAYEQYF; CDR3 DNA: TGTGCCAGCAGCCCTCGGACTAGCGGGGCCTACGAGCAGTACTTC
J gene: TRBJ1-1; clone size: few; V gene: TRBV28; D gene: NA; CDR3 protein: CASSFLGEAFF; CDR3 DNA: TGTGCCAGCAGTTTCCTCGGTGAAGCTTTCTTT
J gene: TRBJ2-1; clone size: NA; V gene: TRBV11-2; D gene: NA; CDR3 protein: CASSPDTSSYNEQFF; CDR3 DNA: TGTGCCAGCAGTCCCGACACGAGCTCCTACAATGAGCAGTTCTTC
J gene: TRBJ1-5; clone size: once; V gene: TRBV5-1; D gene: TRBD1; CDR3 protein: CASSPGGGRFNSNQPQHF; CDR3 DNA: TGCGCCAGCAGTCCTGGAGGGGGCAGGTTTAATAGCAATCAGCCCCAGCATTTT
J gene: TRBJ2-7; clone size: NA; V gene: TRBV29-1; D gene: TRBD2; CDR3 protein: CSATGRGDLYEQYF; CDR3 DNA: TGCAGCGCCACCGGTCGGGGGGACCTCTACGAGCAGTACTTC
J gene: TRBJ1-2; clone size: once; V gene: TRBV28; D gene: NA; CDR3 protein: CASSLVGRDQYFYGYTF; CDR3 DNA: TGTGCCAGCAGTTTGGTGGGCAGGGATCAGTACTTCTATGGCTACACCTTC
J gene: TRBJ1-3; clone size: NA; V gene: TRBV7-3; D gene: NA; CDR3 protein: CASSLEDGNTIYF; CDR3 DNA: TGTGCCAGCAGCTTAGAGGATGGAAACACCATATATTTT
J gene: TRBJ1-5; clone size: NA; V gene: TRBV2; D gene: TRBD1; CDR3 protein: CASSEGQGYNSNQPQHF; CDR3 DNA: TGTGCCAGCAGTGAGGGACAGGGATATAATAGCAATCAGCCCCAGCATTTT
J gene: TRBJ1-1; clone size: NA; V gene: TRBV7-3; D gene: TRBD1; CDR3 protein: CASSSQPTPGQGANTEAFF; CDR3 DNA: TGTGCCAGCAGCTCACAACCTACTCCGGGACAGGGGGCCAACACTGAAGCTTTCTTT
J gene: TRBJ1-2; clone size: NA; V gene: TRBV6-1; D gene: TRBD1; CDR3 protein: CASSVTGGAEGYTF; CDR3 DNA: TGTGCCAGCAGTGTGACAGGGGGCGCCGAGGGCTACACCTTC
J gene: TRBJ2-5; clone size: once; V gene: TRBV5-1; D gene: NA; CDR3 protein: CASSLGQDGETQYF; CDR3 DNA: TGCGCCAGCAGCTTGGGACAGGATGGGGAGACCCAGTACTTC
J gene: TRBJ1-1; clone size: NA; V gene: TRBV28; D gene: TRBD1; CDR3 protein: CASSFRDRGYTEAFF; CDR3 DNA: TGTGCCAGCAGTTTTCGGGACAGGGGTTACACTGAAGCTTTCTTT
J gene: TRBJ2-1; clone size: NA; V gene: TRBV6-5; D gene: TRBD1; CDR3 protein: CASSGRDSSYNEQFF; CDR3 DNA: TGTGCCAGCAGTGGCCGGGACAGCTCCTACAATGAGCAGTTCTTC
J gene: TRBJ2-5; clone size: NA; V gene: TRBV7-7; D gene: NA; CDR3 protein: CASSLVRGKQETQYF; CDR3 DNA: TGTGCTAGCAGCTTAGTGAGGGGGAAACAAGAGACCCAGTACTTC
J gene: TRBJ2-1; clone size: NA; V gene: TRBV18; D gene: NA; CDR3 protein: CASSPARSSYNEQFF; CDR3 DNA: TGTGCCAGCTCACCTGCCCGGAGCTCCTACAATGAGCAGTTCTTC
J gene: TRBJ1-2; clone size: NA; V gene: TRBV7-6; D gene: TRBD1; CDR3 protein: CASSRGGQTSYGYTF; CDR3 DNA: TGTGCCAGCAGCCGAGGGGGACAGACTAGCTATGGCTACACCTTC